Listed here are 18 T cell receptor beta chains from one sample, sequenced in a study of OX40 agonist ivuxolimab in advanced cancers. TCRdb's table, derived via immunoSEQ multiplex PCR, lists solely in-frame clones and lacks some. The sample consists of roughly 100,000 clones, 86% of them appearing once. Sample: CD4+ or CD8+ T cells sorted from blood, taken in a trial of the OX40 agonist ivuxolimab. The receptors shown here come from an adult with an advanced solid tumor such as melanoma, head and neck, liver or kidney cancer.

This clone has only a few counts. This chain links TRBV19 with TRBJ1-5; the D is unclear. The CDR3 is made up of 15 amino acids. V lost 7 bases and J lost 7, with 20 bases in between. The germline V gene encodes CDR1 LNHDA and CDR2 SQIVND (reference sequence). DNA of the CDR3: TGTGCCAGTAAAATCGCACACCCCCTAGGCCAGCCCCAGCATTTT. Its translation is CASKIAHPLGQPQHF.

This rearrangement joins TRBV9 to TRBJ2-7; D may correspond to TRBD1 or TRBD2 (5 bases each). Germline V gene lookup returns CDR1 SGDLS and CDR2 YYNGEE. Between the trimmed V and J ends, which lost 4 bases and 0 bases, there was a span of 11 bases. CDR3 length: 14 amino acids. CDR3 bases: TGTGCCAGCAGCCGAGAGGGGAGCTCCTACGAGCAGTACTTC. It encodes CASSREGSSYEQYF.

V usage is TRBV19 and J usage is TRBJ2-7; TRBD1 aligns across 7 bases. CDR1 and CDR2 from the germline V gene are LNHDA and SQIVND (reference sequence). With 6 bases clipped from V and 1 base from J, the junction kept 6 bases outside the gene matches. CDR3 size: 14 residues. The DNA of the CDR3 is TGTGCCAGTAGCCCGGACAGGATTTCCTACGAGCAGTACTTC. It is translated as CASSPDRISYEQYF.

This chain joins TRBV14 and TRBJ2-3; D gene ambiguous. This CDR3 has 11 amino acids. V lost 3 bases, J lost 7 bases, and 5 bases lay in between. The germline gives CDR1 SGHDN, CDR2 FVKESK. The CDR3 region has the DNA TGTGCCAGCAGCCAGCGGAATACGCAGTATTTT. It translates to CASSQRNTQYF. The entire variable domain, with the rest obtained from reference TRBV14 and TRBJ2-3, is as follows: EAGVTQFPSHSVIEKGQTVTLRCDPISGHDNLYWYRRVMGKEIKFLLHFVKESKQDESGMPNNRFLAERTGGTYSTLKVQPAELEDSGVYFCASSQRNTQYFGPGTRLTVL.

The chain is built from TRBV5-6 and TRBJ1-1; no clear D gene. V was pared by 0 bases and J by 1 base, with 4 bases between. Germline V CDR1 and CDR2: SGHDT, YYEEEE. The CDR3 has 13 residues. CDR3 coding DNA: TGTGCCAGCAGCTTGGGGAGGAACACTGAAGCTTTCTTT. Amino acid sequence: CASSLGRNTEAFF. Full variable domain (missing parts from reference TRBV5-6 and TRBJ1-1): DAGVTQSPTHLIKTRGQQVTLRCSPKSGHDTVSWYQQALGQGPQFIFQYYEEEERQRGNFPDRFSGHQFPNYSSELNVNALLLGDSALYLCASSLGRNTEAFFGQGTRLTVV.

The chain combines TRBV7-8 with TRBJ1-1; a weak D match, TRBD1 (6 bases). The CDR3 runs 14 residues. The germline V gene encodes CDR1 SGHVS and CDR2 FQNEAQ. The V end was cut by 5 bases, the J end by 0 bases, with 10 bases between. CDR3 region: CASSPGGLNTEAFF. The CDR3 DNA is TGTGCCAGCAGCCCCGGGGGCTTGAACACTGAAGCTTTCTTT.

The chain combines TRBV6-1 with TRBJ1-1, with a weak D call TRBD1 (5 bases). Trimming removed 5 bases from V and 1 base from J, with 5 bases in between. The CDR3 sequence is 12 residues long. In germline, CDR1 is MNHNS, CDR2 SASEGT. The CDR3 DNA is TGTGCCAGCAGTCAGGGGAACACTGAAGCTTTCTTT. It yields the protein CASSQGNTEAFF.

This chain joins TRBV14 and TRBJ2-1, with D possibly being TRBD2 (6 bases). V lost 1 base and J 0 bases, leaving 10 bases between the germline ends. The V gene's germline CDR1 is SGHDN and CDR2 FVKESK. The length of the CDR3 is 16 residues. The CDR3 DNA is TGTGCCAGCAGCCAAGCGCGGGGCCGCTCCTACAATGAGCAGTTCTTC. Residues: CASSQARGRSYNEQFF. Complete variable domain (other parts from reference TRBV14 and TRBJ2-1): EAGVTQFPSHSVIEKGQTVTLRCDPISGHDNLYWYRRVMGKEIKFLLHFVKESKQDESGMPNNRFLAERTGGTYSTLKVQPAELEDSGVYFCASSQARGRSYNEQFFGPGTRLTVL.

The chain is built from TRBV27 and TRBJ1-1; no clear D gene. The V end was cut by 6 bases, the J end by 0 bases, with 5 bases between. Germline CDR1 and CDR2: MNHEY and SMNVEV (reference sequence). The CDR3 covers 12 residues. The chain's CDR3 is CASRDLNTEAFF. As DNA, the CDR3 is TGTGCCAGCAGGGACCTGAACACTGAAGCTTTCTTT.

The rearrangement uses TRBV5-6 and TRBJ2-2, with D perhaps matching TRBD2 (6 bases). V shed 2 bases and J shed 5 bases, with 13 bases lying between them. The CDR3 consists of 15 residues. Germline V lookup: CDR1 SGHDT, CDR2 YYEEEE. CDR3 protein: CASSFQAGLTGELFF. The CDR3 DNA sequence: TGTGCCAGCAGCTTTCAGGCGGGGCTGACCGGGGAGCTGTTTTTT.

This chain uses TRBV2 with TRBJ2-6, with unresolved D. The CDR3 has 19 amino acids. CDR1 is SNHLY and CDR2 is FYNNEI in the germline V gene. V lost 2 bases and J 0 bases, leaving 17 bases between the germline ends. For the CDR3, the DNA is TGTGCCAGCAGTGAATTGTCTCGGACGGTAAGCTCTGGGGCCAACGTCCTGACTTTC. Residues: CASSELSRTVSSGANVLTF.

The chain employs TRBV7-9 and TRBJ1-2; D is possibly TRBD1 (6 bases). Germline CDR1 is SEHNR and CDR2 is FQNEAQ (reference sequence). The CDR3 consists of 14 residues. Deletions cut 4 bases from V and 7 bases from J, with 16 bases between. The CDR3 nucleotides read TGTGCCAGCAGCTCTCAACAGGGAAGGGGTGGCTACACCTTC. Translated: CASSSQQGRGGYTF.

The V and J genes are TRBV7-3 and TRBJ2-1; D unclear. The CDR3 totals 14 residues. V was shortened by 5 bases and J by 4 bases, with 12 bases between the two germline ends. Germline CDR1 SGHTA, CDR2 FQGTGA. This CDR3 reads CASSPHPTYNEQFF. The CDR3 DNA follows: TGTGCCAGCAGCCCCCACCCGACTTACAATGAGCAGTTCTTC. Variable domain in full (rest from reference TRBV7-3 and TRBJ2-1): GAGVSQTPSNKVTEKGKYVELRCDPISGHTALYWYRQSLGQGPEFLIYFQGTGAADDSGLPNDRFFAVRPEGSVSTLKIQRTERGDSAVYLCASSPHPTYNEQFFGPGTRLTVL.

The V and J genes are TRBV6-1 and TRBJ2-1; D is unresolved. Germline V gene lookup returns CDR1 MNHNS and CDR2 SASEGT. Trimming shortened V by 4 bases and J by 5 bases, and 3 bases separated the two germline ends. CDR3 length: 11 residues. CDR3 nucleotides: TGTGCCAGCAGTGCCCACAATGAGCAGTTCTTC. Encoded protein: CASSAHNEQFF.

J is TRBJ2-5 and V is TRBV18; 7 bases line up with TRBD1. Trimming cost V 6 bases and J 2 bases; bases outside gene matches: 3. Per the germline V gene, CDR1 is KGHSH and CDR2 is LQKENI. CDR3 length: 13 residues. The CDR3 DNA reads TGTGCCAGCTCCGGGACAGATCAAGAGACCCAGTACTTC. It specifies CASSGTDQETQYF.

This chain connects TRBV7-8 to TRBJ2-5; D is unclear. Matching the DNA end better, TRBJ2-7 makes the J call doubtful. CDR1 and CDR2 (germline): SGHVS, FQNEAQ. The CDR3 is 13 amino acids. Written as DNA, the CDR3 is TGTGCCAGCAGCGGACGAGGCGCTTACGAGCAGTACTTC. This codes for CASSGRGAYEQYF.

This chain links TRBV19 with TRBJ2-3; a possible D gene is TRBD1 (6 bases). CDR1 and CDR2 from the germline V gene are LNHDA and SQIVND (reference sequence). Trimming cost V 10 bases and J 1 base, with 12 bases left between them. The length of the CDR3 is 13 residues. For the CDR3, the DNA is TGTGCCACCCGACAGGAGGGCACAGATACGCAGTATTTT. Protein: CATRQEGTDTQYF.

The chain combines TRBV6-1 with TRBJ1-4; D call uncertain. Per germline, CDR1 MNHNS and CDR2 SASEGT. Trimming stripped 6 bases from V and 4 bases from J, with 3 bases between. The length of the CDR3 is 11 residues. The CDR3 nucleotides are TGTGCCAGCAGGTTTAATGAAAAACTGTTTTTT. It codes for CASRFNEKLFF.